Presented here are 7 T cell receptor beta chains from one specimen sequenced in a study of blood T cells in healthy people across ages. A second PCR, run for roughly 7 to 12 cycles, used a sample-barcoded 5' primer plus a J-beta primer mix. In TCRdb, the 5' RACE reads were re-called with MiXCR into one record per CDR3 protein. The sample includes about 1.7 million distinct CDR3 sequences, roughly 30% of them seen just once. The material sequenced was blood. The receptors here all came from a woman in her thirties in good health.

The rearrangement links TRBV11-2 to TRBJ2-2; D is perhaps TRBD2 (6 bases). Germline CDR1 SGHAT, CDR2 FQNNGV. Trimming stripped 6 bases from V and 5 bases from J, with 16 bases between. The CDR3 length is 15 residues. The DNA for the CDR3 is TGTGCCAGCAGAATAGCGGTGTCTAGTACCGGGGAGCTGTTTTTT. Amino acids: CASRIAVSSTGELFF.

This clonotype was observed a handful of times. The V call is TRBV9, the J call TRBJ2-7, with D possibly TRBD1 on 6 matching bases. The CDR3 spans 11 residues. Germline CDR1 reads SGDLS; CDR2 reads YYNGEE. Trimming removed 3 bases at V and 10 bases at J, with 11 bases between. The DNA of the CDR3 is TGTGCCAGCAGCGAGGGGGTGGCCCAGTACTTC. Protein sequence: CASSEGVAQYF.

The V gene is TRBV20-1, the J gene TRBJ2-3, with 8 bases lining up with TRBD1. V lost 6 bases, J lost 5 bases, and 10 bases stayed unmatched. The CDR3 loop spans 14 amino acids. Looked up from germline, CDR1 is DFQATT and CDR2 is SNEGSKA (reference sequence). CDR3 sequence (DNA): TGCAGTGCCCTGGGACAGGTTGAGGGAGATACGCAGTATTTT. Residues: CSALGQVEGDTQYF.

Ten or more counts support this clonotype. The chain carries TRBV29-1 and TRBJ2-5, with D perhaps TRBD1 (6 bases). The J call is uncertain, as TRBJ2-7 better fits the DNA end. The CDR3 runs to 13 residues. Germline CDR1 reads SQVTM; CDR2 reads ANQGSEA. The CDR3 sequence: CSVETEQGYEQYF. In DNA, the CDR3 is TGCAGCGTTGAAACGGAACAGGGTTACGAGCAGTACTTC.

The chain has TRBV4-3 and TRBJ1-3; D is undetermined. Germline CDR1 LGHNA, CDR2 YSLEER. Trimming pared 2 bases from V and 1 base from J, leaving 9 bases between. The CDR3 loop spans 15 amino acids. The CDR3 DNA follows: TGCGCCAGCAGCCAATTGATTTCTTCTGGAAACACCATATATTTT. Its translation: CASSQLISSGNTIYF.

This clonotype has more than one count but fewer than ten. The chain joins TRBV12-5 to TRBJ2-1, with TRBD1 matching 7 bases. CDR3 length: 16 residues. CDR1 and CDR2 from the germline V gene are LGHNT and FRNRAP. Losses at the gene ends were 4 bases for V and 0 bases for J; bases not matched to a gene: 6. The CDR3 here is CASGSYRGFSYNEQFF. Here the CDR3 DNA reads TGTGCTAGTGGTTCCTACAGGGGTTTCTCCTACAATGAGCAGTTCTTC.

The chain recombines TRBV6-2 or TRBV6-3 with TRBJ1-1, with D possibly TRBD1 on 6 matching bases. From germline, CDR1 is MNHEY and CDR2 SVGEGT. V lost 10 bases, J lost 1 base, and 10 bases lay in between. The CDR3 covers 12 residues. The CDR3 DNA sequence: TGTGCCACCTGGGACACGAACACTGAAGCTTTCTTT. The encoded protein is CATWDTNTEAFF.